This entry lists 13 T cell receptor beta chains sequenced from one sample in a study of a mutant IDH1 vaccine in newly diagnosed glioma. Clones were read by immunoSEQ multiplex PCR, and TCRdb kept only the in-frame ones, dropping some. The sample holds 12,000 to 15,000 clones; over 75% are singletons and the top ten take roughly 10%. This sample's time point: baseline, week 1 (first vaccination visit). Treatment given: pre-vaccination baseline after standard-of-care therapy. Material: PBMCs, obtained from a glioma patient treated with radiotherapy, temozolomide or both. Source of these receptors: a woman aged 40 to 50 with glioma. Some clones in this sample may be carry-over from other donors' samples.

The rearrangement joins TRBV7-8 to TRBJ1-5; D perhaps matches TRBD1 (6 bases). The CDR3 spans 13 residues. Germline CDR1 reads SGHVS; CDR2 reads FQNEAQ. The V end lost 1 base, the J end lost 5 bases, and 6 bases lay between the germline ends. The CDR3 nucleotides read TGTGCCAGCAGCTTAGACAGGGATCAGCCCCAGCATTTT. It encodes CASSLDRDQPQHF.

This clone was found a few times. The chain uses TRBV10-3 and TRBJ1-1; weak D call: TRBD1 (6 bases). The germline gives CDR1 ENHRY, CDR2 SYGVKD. The CDR3 runs 14 residues. The V gene lost 8 bases and the J gene lost 4 bases, with 17 bases spanning the gap. The CDR3 protein is CAIGETGSATEAFF. The CDR3 DNA is TGTGCCATCGGAGAAACAGGGTCGGCCACTGAAGCTTTCTTT.

This chain uses TRBV7-8 with TRBJ1-5; 9 bases are shared with TRBD1. The CDR3 has 15 amino acids. Germline V CDR1 and CDR2: SGHVS, FQNEAQ. V lost 4 bases to trimming and J lost 9 bases; unmatched junction nucleotides: 10. The CDR3: CASSSLGQGRRPQHF. In nucleotides, the CDR3 is TGTGCCAGCAGCTCATTAGGACAGGGGAGGCGGCCCCAGCATTTT. Full variable domain (rest looked up from reference TRBV7-8 and TRBJ1-5): GAGVSQSPRYKVAKRGQDVALRCDPISGHVSLFWYQQALGQGPEFLTYFQNEAQLDKSGLPSDRFFAERPEGSVSTLKIQRTQQEDSAVYLCASSSLGQGRRPQHFGDGTRLSIL.

The rearrangement uses TRBV7-3 and TRBJ2-2; D remains ambiguous. Trimming removed 2 bases at V and 1 base at J, with 5 bases between. This CDR3 is built from 14 residues. Germline V lookup: CDR1 SGHTA, CDR2 FQGTGA. The CDR3 nucleotides are TGTGCCAGCAGCTTAGGCGGGAACACCGGGGAGCTGTTTTTT. Translation gives CASSLGGNTGELFF.

V and J are TRBV7-9 and TRBJ1-3; D is ambiguous. Trimming cost V 9 bases and J 2 bases, with 11 bases left between them. Germline loops: CDR1 SEHNR, CDR2 FQNEAQ (reference sequence). The CDR3 loop spans 13 amino acids. The CDR3 loop reads CASHPWAGNTIYF. As DNA, the CDR3 is TGTGCCAGTCACCCCTGGGCTGGAAACACCATATATTTT.

The V and J genes are TRBV14 and TRBJ1-1; no firm D call. The germline V and J ends were trimmed by 2 bases and 4 bases, with 11 bases remaining between them. Germline V gene lookup returns CDR1 SGHDN and CDR2 FVKESK. The CDR3 has 14 amino acids. This CDR3 is CASSQTPGSTEAFF. CDR3 bases: TGTGCCAGCAGCCAAACTCCGGGGAGCACTGAAGCTTTCTTT. Together with reference TRBV14 and TRBJ1-1, the CDR3 gives the full variable domain: EAGVTQFPSHSVIEKGQTVTLRCDPISGHDNLYWYRRVMGKEIKFLLHFVKESKQDESGMPNNRFLAERTGGTYSTLKVQPAELEDSGVYFCASSQTPGSTEAFFGQGTRLTVV.

The CDR3 DNA reads as TGTGCCAGCAAGGCAGCCTACAATGAGCAGTTCTTC. As protein: CASKAAYNEQFF. This chain joins TRBV6-5 and TRBJ2-1, with unresolved D. CDR3 length: 12 residues. From germline, CDR1 is MNHEY and CDR2 SVGAGI. With 7 bases removed from V and 2 bases from J, the gap between germline ends came to 6 bases.

J is TRBJ2-7 and V is TRBV5-8; D ambiguous. Germline V gives CDR1 SGHTS, CDR2 YDEGEE. The CDR3 length is 12 residues. V lost 6 bases to trimming and J lost 2 bases, with 9 bases between them. This CDR3 reads CASILTPYEQYF. In DNA, the CDR3 is TGTGCCAGCATTTTAACCCCCTACGAGCAGTACTTC.

The chain employs TRBV18 and TRBJ2-1; D may be TRBD1 or TRBD2 (5 bases each). V was trimmed by 0 bases and J by 4 bases, leaving 13 bases between them. CDR3 length: 16 residues. In germline, CDR1 is KGHSH, CDR2 LQKENI. As DNA, the CDR3 is TGTGCCAGCTCACCACCGGGGACCGATACATACAATGAGCAGTTCTTC. Amino acid sequence: CASSPPGTDTYNEQFF.

J is TRBJ1-2 and V is TRBV27, with TRBD1 identical over 8 bases. Germline V gene sequence: CDR1 MNHEY, CDR2 SMNVEV (reference sequence). Germline trimming cut 5 bases from V and 3 bases from J; bases unmatched to any gene: 8. The CDR3 loop spans 15 amino acids. The CDR3 DNA reads TGTGCCAGCAGTCCCCGGGACAGGAGGCACTATGGCTACACCTTC. This translates into CASSPRDRRHYGYTF.

This clone showed up just once. The chain combines TRBV27 with TRBJ2-7, with D possibly TRBD2 on 7 matching bases. Germline V lookup: CDR1 MNHEY, CDR2 SMNVEV (reference sequence). The V and J ends lost 8 bases and 4 bases respectively, with 21 bases between them. The CDR3 is 15 amino acids. The CDR3 bases are TGTGCCAGCGCCCGGGCGGGCAGGGGAGGGTACGAGCAGTACTTC. It specifies CASARAGRGGYEQYF.

The chain employs TRBV7-9 and TRBJ2-7; TRBD1 matches at 10 bases. The CDR3 is 13 residues long. Germline values: CDR1 SEHNR, CDR2 FQNEAQ (reference sequence). V lost 10 bases to trimming and J lost 6 bases; unmatched junction nucleotides: 9. DNA of the CDR3: TGTGCCACAGACCGGGACAGGGGCGGCGAGCAGTACTTC. Its translation is CATDRDRGGEQYF.

This chain uses TRBV7-9 with TRBJ1-2; the D gene is possibly TRBD1 (5 bases). The germline gives CDR1 SEHNR, CDR2 FQNEAQ (reference sequence). V lost 1 base and J 4 bases, leaving 13 bases between the germline ends. The CDR3 contains 15 residues. The CDR3 DNA sequence: TGTGCCAGCAGCTTAGGTGGGACTCTAGTCTATGGCTACACCTTC. Translation gives CASSLGGTLVYGYTF. The full variable domain, with the rest looked up from reference TRBV7-9 and TRBJ1-2, is DTGVSQNPRHKITKRGQNVTFRCDPISEHNRLYWYRQTLGQGPEFLTYFQNEAQLEKSRLLSDRFSAERPKGSFSTLEIQRTEQGDSAMYLCASSLGGTLVYGYTFGSGTRLTVV.